This TCR beta chain was captured in a study of blood T cell repertoires in COVID-19 (dated by TCRdb to about 2020). Notes on the research overall: The collaborator samples originated in the United States, Italy and Spain and spanned the acute and convalescent phases of COVID-19. HLA class I and class II types, where available, came from metadata supplied by the sample provider rather than from assay-based typing. Samples came from the ongoing ImmuneRACE study (first 160 participants) plus 1,254 subjects from 6 global collaborators. Deeply sampled blood TCRbeta repertoires from subjects exposed to, actively infected with, or recovered from COVID-19 were included in the dataset. The sample metadata nearly always contained a de-identified subject ID, COVID-19 status, age in years and sex. The material from the prospective study consisted of cDNA or gDNA derived from T cells, B-cell-depleted T cells, or PBMCs. The repertoires were released in a freely available public database meant as a resource for research on the immune response to SARS-CoV-2.

Trimming removed 4 bases from V and 10 bases from J, leaving 29 bases between the germline ends. CDR1 and CDR2 were assigned from the germline V gene as SGHTA and FQGTGA. The CDR3 numbers 18 residues from cysteine through phenylalanine. The read is trimmed to its CDR3 DNA, 54 bases read in frame from base 1. Enrolling through a virtual design, the prospective study's participants ranged in age from roughly 18 to 89 years and lived across 24 United States geographic areas. Cohort assignment in the prospective study relied on participant-reported clinical history from a screening survey and a study questionnaire. A participant counted as exposed if, within 2 weeks of entering the study, that participant had been in contact with someone who had a PCR-confirmed or clinician-diagnosed COVID-19 case. Each participant in the prospective study had whole blood, serum and a nasopharyngeal or oropharyngeal swab collected by mobile phlebotomists. Over a roughly two-month period, participants in the prospective study had the option of providing additional blood draws and questionnaires. Prospective study blood samples were shipped either frozen or at room temperature before DNA extraction.

Broad study findings and their caveats: The quantity of clinical and demographic metadata differed by source and by participant and was supplied without curation.

On this clone: The clone's antigen remains unknown. No base-level quality is on record; no much larger clone is a single base apart.

TCRbeta CDR3 regions were amplified from genomic DNA by means of the immunoSEQ Assay, a bias-controlled multiplex PCR. As for the authors' bioinformatics: The number of nucleated cells in each sample was estimated by amplification of reference gene primers within the assay. To quantify the absolute abundance of each unique TCRbeta CDR3 rearrangement, sequence reads were collapsed and filtered. For each sample, productive Simpson clonality was calculated as the square root of Simpson's diversity index over productive rearrangements. The immuneACCESS repertoire file appears here via TCRdb, limited to in-frame rearrangements. These files lack a portion of the clones; in checked studies, under half of the deficit traces to unresolved V genes, and the cause of the others is not known. V and J calls and clone size come straight from that table; D and trimming were deduced from the DNA. The sample records 220,000 or so clones, around 90% of which are singletons. Around 16% of the sample lies in the top ten.

This TCR was sampled from a man aged 30 to 39 who had been exposed to COVID-19. The source material was PBMCs or T cells enriched from blood (not recorded which). The V and J genes are TRBV7-3 and TRBJ2-1, with TRBD2 tentatively as D gene (6 bases match). The nucleotide sequence is given as TGTGCCAGCAGCTCTTACGGCCTTACGGCGGGACCCCCCCCCGAGCAGTTCTTC. This gives the protein CASSSYGLTAGPPPEQFF. The entire variable domain, with the stretches around the CDR3 drawn from the reference TRBV7-3 and TRBJ2-1 proteins, is GAGVSQTPSNKVTEKGKYVELRCDPISGHTALYWYRQSLGQGPEFLIYFQGTGAADDSGLPNDRFFAVRPEGSVSTLKIQRTERGDSAVYLCASSSYGLTAGPPPEQFFGPGTRLTVL.